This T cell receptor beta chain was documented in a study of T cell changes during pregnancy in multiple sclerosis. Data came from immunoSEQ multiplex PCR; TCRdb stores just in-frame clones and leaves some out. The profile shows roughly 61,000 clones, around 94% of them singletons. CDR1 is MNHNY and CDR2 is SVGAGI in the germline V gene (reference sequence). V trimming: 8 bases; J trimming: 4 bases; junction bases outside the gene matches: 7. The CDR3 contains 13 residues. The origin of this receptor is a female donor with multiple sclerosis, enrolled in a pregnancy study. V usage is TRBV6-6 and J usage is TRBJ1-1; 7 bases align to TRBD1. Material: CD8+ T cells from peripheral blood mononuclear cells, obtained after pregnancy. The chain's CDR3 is CASQQGIGTEAFF. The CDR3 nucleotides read TGTGCCAGCCAACAGGGGATCGGCACTGAAGCTTTCTTT.